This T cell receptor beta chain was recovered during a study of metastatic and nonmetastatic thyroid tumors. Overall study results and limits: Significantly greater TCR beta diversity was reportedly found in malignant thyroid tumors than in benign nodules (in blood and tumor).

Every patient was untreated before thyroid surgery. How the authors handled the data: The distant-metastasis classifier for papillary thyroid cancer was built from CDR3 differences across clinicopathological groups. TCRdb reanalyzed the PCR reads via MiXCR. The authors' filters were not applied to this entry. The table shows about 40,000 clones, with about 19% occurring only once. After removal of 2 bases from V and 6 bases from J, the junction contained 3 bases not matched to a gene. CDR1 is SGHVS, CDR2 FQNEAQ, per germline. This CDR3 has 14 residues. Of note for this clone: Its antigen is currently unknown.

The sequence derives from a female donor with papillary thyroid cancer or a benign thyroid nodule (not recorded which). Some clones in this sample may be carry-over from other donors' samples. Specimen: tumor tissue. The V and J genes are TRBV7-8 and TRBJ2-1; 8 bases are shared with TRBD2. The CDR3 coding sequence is TGTGCCAGCAGCTTATCGGGGGGGCGCAATGAGCAGTTCTTC. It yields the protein CASSLSGGRNEQFF. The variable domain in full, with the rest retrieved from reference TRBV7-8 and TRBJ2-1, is GAGVSQSPRYKVAKRGQDVALRCDPISGHVSLFWYQQALGQGPEFLTYFQNEAQLDKSGLPSDRFFAERPEGSVSTLKIQRTQQEDSAVYLCASSLSGGRNEQFFGPGTRLTVL.